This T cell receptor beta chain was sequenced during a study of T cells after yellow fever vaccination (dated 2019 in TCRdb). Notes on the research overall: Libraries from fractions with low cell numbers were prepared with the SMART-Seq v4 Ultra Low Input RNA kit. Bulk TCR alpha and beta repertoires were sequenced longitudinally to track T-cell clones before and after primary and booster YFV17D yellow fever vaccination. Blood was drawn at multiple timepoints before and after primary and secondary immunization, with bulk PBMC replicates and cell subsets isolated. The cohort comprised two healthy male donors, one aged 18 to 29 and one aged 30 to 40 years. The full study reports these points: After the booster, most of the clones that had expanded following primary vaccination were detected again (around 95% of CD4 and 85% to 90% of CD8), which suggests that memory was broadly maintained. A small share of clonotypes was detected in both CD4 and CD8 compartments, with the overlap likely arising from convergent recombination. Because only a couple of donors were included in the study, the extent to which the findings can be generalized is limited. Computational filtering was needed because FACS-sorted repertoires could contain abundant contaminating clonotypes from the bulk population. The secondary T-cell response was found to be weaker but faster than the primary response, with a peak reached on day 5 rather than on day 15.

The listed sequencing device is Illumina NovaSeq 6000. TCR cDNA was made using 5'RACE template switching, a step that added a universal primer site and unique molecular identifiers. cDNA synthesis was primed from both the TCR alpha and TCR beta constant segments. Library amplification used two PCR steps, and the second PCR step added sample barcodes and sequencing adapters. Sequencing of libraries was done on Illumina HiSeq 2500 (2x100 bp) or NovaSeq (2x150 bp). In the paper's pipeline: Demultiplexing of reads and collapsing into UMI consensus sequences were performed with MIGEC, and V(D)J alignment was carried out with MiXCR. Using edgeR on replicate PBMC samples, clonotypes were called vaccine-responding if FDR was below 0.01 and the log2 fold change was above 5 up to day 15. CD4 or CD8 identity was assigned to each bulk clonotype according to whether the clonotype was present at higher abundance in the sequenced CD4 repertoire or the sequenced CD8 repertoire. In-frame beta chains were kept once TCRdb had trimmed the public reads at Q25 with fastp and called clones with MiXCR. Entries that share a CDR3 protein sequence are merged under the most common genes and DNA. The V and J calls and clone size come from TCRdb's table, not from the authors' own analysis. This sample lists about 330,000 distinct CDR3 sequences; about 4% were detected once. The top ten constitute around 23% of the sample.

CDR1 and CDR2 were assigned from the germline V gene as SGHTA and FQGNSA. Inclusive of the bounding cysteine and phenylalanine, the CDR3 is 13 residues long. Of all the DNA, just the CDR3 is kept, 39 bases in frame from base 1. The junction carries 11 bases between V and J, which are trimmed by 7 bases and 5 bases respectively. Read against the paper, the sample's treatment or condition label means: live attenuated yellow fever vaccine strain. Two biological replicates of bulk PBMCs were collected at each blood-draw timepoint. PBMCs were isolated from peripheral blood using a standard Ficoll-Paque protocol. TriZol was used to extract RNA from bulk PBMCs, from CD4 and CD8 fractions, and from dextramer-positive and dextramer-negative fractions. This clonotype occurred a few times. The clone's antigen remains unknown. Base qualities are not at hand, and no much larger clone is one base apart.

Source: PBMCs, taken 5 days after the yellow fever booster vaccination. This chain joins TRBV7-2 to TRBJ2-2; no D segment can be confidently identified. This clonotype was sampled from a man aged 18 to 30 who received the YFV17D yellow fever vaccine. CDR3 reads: CASTVTPTGELFF. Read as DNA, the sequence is TGTGCCAGCACCGTTACACCAACCGGGGAGCTGTTTTTT.